The present T cell receptor beta chain was sequenced within a study of T cell responses to AZD1222 COVID-19 vaccine. Germline CDR1 MNHEY, CDR2 SVGAGI. This CDR3 region has 14 residues. Trimming took 2 bases from V and 0 from J, leaving 2 bases between them. Method: immunoSEQ multiplex PCR; TCRdb's copy keeps in-frame clones and lacks some. The sample contains roughly 170,000 clones, roughly 88% of which appear only once. Sequenced here: peripheral blood, sampled on day 0 of AZD1222 vaccination. This TCR came from an adult in good health. This chain connects TRBV6-5 to TRBJ1-6; no firm D call. Here the CDR3 reads CASSYSSYNSPLHF. The CDR3, as DNA: TGTGCCAGCAGTTACAGCTCCTATAATTCACCCCTCCACTTT.